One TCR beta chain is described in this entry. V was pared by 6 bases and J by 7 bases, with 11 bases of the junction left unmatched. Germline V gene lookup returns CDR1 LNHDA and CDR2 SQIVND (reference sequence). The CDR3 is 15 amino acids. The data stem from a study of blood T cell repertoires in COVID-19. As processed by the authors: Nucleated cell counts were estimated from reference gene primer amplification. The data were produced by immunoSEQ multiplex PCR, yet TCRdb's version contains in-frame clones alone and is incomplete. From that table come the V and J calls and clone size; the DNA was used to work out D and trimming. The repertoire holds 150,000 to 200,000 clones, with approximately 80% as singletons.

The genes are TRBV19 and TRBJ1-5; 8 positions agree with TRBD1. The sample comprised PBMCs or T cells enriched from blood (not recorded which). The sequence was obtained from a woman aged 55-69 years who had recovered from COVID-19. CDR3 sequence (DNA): TGTGCCAGTAGCCCGACAGGGGAGTTAGGACAGCCCCAGCATTTT. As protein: CASSPTGELGQPQHF.